These 4 T cell receptor beta chains came from one sample sequenced in a study of radiotherapy plus CTLA-4 blockade in lung cancer. Clones were read by immunoSEQ multiplex PCR, and TCRdb kept only the in-frame ones, dropping some. The repertoire holds more than 75,000 clones, with about 78% as singletons. The source was peripheral blood, collected from a patient treated with radiotherapy plus ipilimumab. The receptors here all came from a human donor with non-small cell lung cancer that progressed on radiotherapy plus ipilimumab.

The chain couples TRBV20-1 to TRBJ2-1; D not resolved. Germline CDR1 reads DFQATT; CDR2 reads SNEGSKA (reference sequence). The ends were cut back, 4 bases at V and 8 bases at J, with 9 bases in the middle. This CDR3 has 11 amino acids. Written as DNA, the CDR3 is TGCAGTGCTAAATTTACGGATGAGCAGTTCTTC. Its translation: CSAKFTDEQFF.

V gene TRBV7-9 combines with J gene TRBJ1-1; 7 nucleotides agree with TRBD1. CDR1 is SEHNR, CDR2 FQNEAQ, per germline (reference sequence). V lost 7 bases, J lost 5 bases, and 7 bases stayed unmatched. The CDR3 has 13 residues. For the CDR3, the DNA is TGTGCCAGCACTATCGGGACAGCGACTGAAGCTTTCTTT. Its translation: CASTIGTATEAFF.

This chain uses TRBV27 with TRBJ2-7; D is possibly TRBD1 or TRBD2 (5 bases each). In germline, CDR1 is MNHEY, CDR2 SMNVEV (reference sequence). The CDR3 contains 13 residues. Trimming stripped 3 bases from V and 2 bases from J, with 8 bases between. CDR3 sequence reads: CASSFGATYEQYF. CDR3 nucleotide sequence: TGTGCCAGCAGTTTCGGGGCGACCTACGAGCAGTACTTC.

A few counts support this clone. This chain connects TRBV18 to TRBJ2-2; the D gene could be TRBD1 or TRBD2 (6 bases each). This CDR3 is 15 amino acids long. Germline V gene sequence: CDR1 KGHSH, CDR2 LQKENI. The V end was cut by 4 bases, the J end by 7 bases, with 16 bases between. The CDR3 loop reads CASSQGGTSIGELFF. DNA of the CDR3: TGTGCCAGCTCACAGGGGGGAACCTCAATCGGGGAGCTGTTTTTT.